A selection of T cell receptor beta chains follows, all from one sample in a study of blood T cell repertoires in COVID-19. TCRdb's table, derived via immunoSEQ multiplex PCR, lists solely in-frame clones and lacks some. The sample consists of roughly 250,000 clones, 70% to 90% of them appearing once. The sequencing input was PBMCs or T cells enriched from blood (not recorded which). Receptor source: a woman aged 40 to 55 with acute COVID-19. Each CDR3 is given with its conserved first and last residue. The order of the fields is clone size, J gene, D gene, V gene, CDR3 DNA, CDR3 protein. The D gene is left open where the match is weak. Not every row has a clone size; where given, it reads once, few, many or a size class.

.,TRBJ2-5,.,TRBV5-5,TGTGCCAGCAGCTCACGCCTAGGGGAAGAGACCCAGTACTTC,CASSSRLGEETQYF
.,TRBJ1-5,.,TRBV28,TGTGCCAGCAGTTTTTACAGCGGGAGCAATCAGCCCCAGCATTTT,CASSFYSGSNQPQHF
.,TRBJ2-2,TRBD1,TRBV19,TGTGCCAGTACCATGACAGGGTTTGCCGGGGAGCTGTTTTTT,CASTMTGFAGELFF
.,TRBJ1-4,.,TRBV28,TGTGCCAGCAGGACCGGGGGGCGGACTAATGAAAAACTGTTTTTT,CASRTGGRTNEKLFF
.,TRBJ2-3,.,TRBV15,TGTGCCACCAGCAGAGTGGCGGGAACCGGGACCCAGGATACGCAGTATTTT,CATSRVAGTGTQDTQYF
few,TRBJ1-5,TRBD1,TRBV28,TGTGCCAGCAGATCCCCGACAGGGGTCAATCAGCCCCAGCATTTT,CASRSPTGVNQPQHF
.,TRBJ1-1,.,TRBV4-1,TGCGCCAGCAGCCAAGGCGCATTGAACACTGAAGCTTTCTTT,CASSQGALNTEAFF
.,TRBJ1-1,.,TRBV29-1,TGCAGCGTTGGTCAGGGCCGTGAAGCTTTCTTT,CSVGQGREAFF
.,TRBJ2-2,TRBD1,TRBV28,TGTGCCAGCAACTTAGCCCGGGACAGGTTCACCGGGGAGCTGTTTTTT,CASNLARDRFTGELFF
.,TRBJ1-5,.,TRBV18,TGTGCCAGCTCACCAGGGGAGCGGCAGCCCCAGCATTTT,CASSPGERQPQHF
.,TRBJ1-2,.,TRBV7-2,TGTGCCAGCAGCGCATATCACATGGGGGCGTCTGGCTATGGCTACACCTTC,CASSAYHMGASGYGYTF
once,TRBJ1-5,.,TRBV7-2,TGTGCCAGCAGCTTATCCAGGGGCGGCTATCAGCCCCAGCATTTT,CASSLSRGGYQPQHF
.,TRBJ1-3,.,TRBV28,TGTGCCAGCAAGGCTTTAGCGCGTGGAAACACCATATATTTT,CASKALARGNTIYF
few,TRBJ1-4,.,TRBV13,TGTGCCAGCAGCGGCGGGACGTCGAGGTCTGAAAAACTGTTTTTT,CASSGGTSRSEKLFF
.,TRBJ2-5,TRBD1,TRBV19,TGTGCCAGTAGTATAGATCTGGGACAGGGTCAAGAGACCCAGTACTTC,CASSIDLGQGQETQYF
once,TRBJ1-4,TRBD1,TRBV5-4,TGTGCCAGCAGTCCCGGACAGGGGAATGAAAAACTGTTTTTT,CASSPGQGNEKLFF
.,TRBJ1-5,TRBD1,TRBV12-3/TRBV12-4,TGTGCCAGCAGTAGCGGAGACAGGGAGTCCCAGCATTTT,CASSSGDRESQHF
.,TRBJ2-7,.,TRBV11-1,TGTGCCAGCACCACCCCGAGCTCCTACGAGCAGTACTTC,CASTTPSSYEQYF
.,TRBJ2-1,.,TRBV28,TGTGCCAGCAGTTTATTCGGAGGGGACAGTTGGTCCTACAATGAGCAGTTCTTC,CASSLFGGDSWSYNEQFF
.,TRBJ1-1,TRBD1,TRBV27,TGTGCCAGCAGTAACAGGGGAAACCCTATGAACACTGAAGCTTTCTTT,CASSNRGNPMNTEAFF
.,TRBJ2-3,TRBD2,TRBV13,TGTGCCAGCAGCCGGGGGGTCGCAGATACGCAGTATTTT,CASSRGVADTQYF
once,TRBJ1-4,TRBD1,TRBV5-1,TGCGCCAGCAGTTTTATTACCGGGACAGGGAGAAATGAAAAACTGTTTTTT,CASSFITGTGRNEKLFF
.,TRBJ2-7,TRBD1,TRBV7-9,TGTGCCAGCAGCCCCCGGGACAGGGGGATGACGGGAGACTACGAGCAGTACTTC,CASSPRDRGMTGDYEQYF
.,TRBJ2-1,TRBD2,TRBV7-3,TGTGCCAGCAGCTTACTAGCGGGAAAACCCTACAATGAGCAGTTCTTC,CASSLLAGKPYNEQFF
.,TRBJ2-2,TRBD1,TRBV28,TGTGCCAGTATCCCGTCAACCGGGACAGGGTCGACCGGGGAGCTGTTTTTT,CASIPSTGTGSTGELFF
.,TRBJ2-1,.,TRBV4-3,TGCGCCAGCAGCCAAGAGAACTCCCGTAGATACAATGAGCAGTTCTTC,CASSQENSRRYNEQFF
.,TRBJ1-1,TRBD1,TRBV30,TGTGCCTGGGAAACAGGGGGCATGGGCACTGAAGCTTTCTTT,CAWETGGMGTEAFF
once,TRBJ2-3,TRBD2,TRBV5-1,TGCGCCAGCAGCTTGGAAGGCGGGAGTACAGATACGCAGTATTTT,CASSLEGGSTDTQYF
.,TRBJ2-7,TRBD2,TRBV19,TGTGCCAGTAGTCGTTATCTAGCGGGAGCCTACGAGCAGTACTTC,CASSRYLAGAYEQYF
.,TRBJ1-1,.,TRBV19,TGTGCCAGTTGTCTCCGGGGTACTGAAGCTTTCTTT,CASCLRGTEAFF
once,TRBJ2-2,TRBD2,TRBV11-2,TGTGCCAGCAGCTCGGGACTAGCGGATGGGGCCGGGGAGCTGTTTTTT,CASSSGLADGAGELFF
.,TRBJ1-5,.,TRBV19,TGTGCCAGTAGCTCGGACAGTTCATTCAGCAATCAGCCCCAGCATTTT,CASSSDSSFSNQPQHF
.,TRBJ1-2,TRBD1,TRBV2,TGTGCCAGCAGAGATCAGGGGGCTGCGTTTGGCTACACCTTC,CASRDQGAAFGYTF
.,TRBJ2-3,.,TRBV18,TGTGCCAGCTCACCGGTTCACTCCACAGATACGCAGTATTTT,CASSPVHSTDTQYF
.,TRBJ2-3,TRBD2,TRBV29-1,TGCAGCGTTTCAGGAGGACTTGGACTAGCGGGAGACACAGATACGCAGTATTTT,CSVSGGLGLAGDTDTQYF
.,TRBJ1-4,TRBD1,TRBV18,TGTGCCAGCTCCTACGACAGGGTGGCGGACAAACTGTTTTTT,CASSYDRVADKLFF
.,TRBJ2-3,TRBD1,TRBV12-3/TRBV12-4,TGTGCCAGCGGGCGGACAGGGCGGGATACGCAGTATTTT,CASGRTGRDTQYF
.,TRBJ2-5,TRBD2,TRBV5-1,TGCGCCAGCAGCTCCGCCGGGGGGGAGACCCAGTACTTC,CASSSAGGETQYF
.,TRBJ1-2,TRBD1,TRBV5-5,TGTGCCAGCAGCTTGAAGGGGGCCCCCTATGGCTACACCTTC,CASSLKGAPYGYTF
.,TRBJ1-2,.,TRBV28,TGTGCCAGCAGCCGTACCGGGGAGGGCGCGGCCCGCTACACCTTC,CASSRTGEGAARYTF
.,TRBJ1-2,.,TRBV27,TGTGCCACCCACAGCCCGTCCGGCTACACCTTC,CATHSPSGYTF
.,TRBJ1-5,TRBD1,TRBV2,TGTGCCAGCAGTCAAGGTCGGGGACAGAAGGGGCATAGCAATCAGCCCCAGCATTTT,CASSQGRGQKGHSNQPQHF
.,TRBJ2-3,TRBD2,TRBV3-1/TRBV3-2,TGTGCCACCTCTCTAGCGGGAGCGCTCACAGATACGCAGTATTTT,CATSLAGALTDTQYF
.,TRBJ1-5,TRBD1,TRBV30,TGTGCCTGGAGTTCAGGGGGCGGGCAGCCCCAGCATTTT,CAWSSGGGQPQHF
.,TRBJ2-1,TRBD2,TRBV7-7,TGTGCTAGCAGCTTAGGTCGCGGGAGCTCCTACAATGAGCAGTTCTTC,CASSLGRGSSYNEQFF
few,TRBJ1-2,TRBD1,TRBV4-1,TGCGCCAGCAGCCAAGCGGGACAGAGTTTTAGCGGCTACACCTTC,CASSQAGQSFSGYTF
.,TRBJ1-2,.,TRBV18,TGTGCCAGCTCACCAGGAGGGGACTATGGCTACACCTTC,CASSPGGDYGYTF
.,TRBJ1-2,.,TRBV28,TGTGCCAGCAAGGAGGCCGGGGGGAATGGCTACACCTTC,CASKEAGGNGYTF
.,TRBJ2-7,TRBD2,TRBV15,TGTGCCACCAGCAGGAGCGGGACTAGTATCAGCGAGCAGTACTTC,CATSRSGTSISEQYF
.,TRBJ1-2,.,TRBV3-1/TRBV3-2,TGTGCCAGCAGCCAAGCGGTGGCGGTGAGCTATGGCTACACCTTC,CASSQAVAVSYGYTF
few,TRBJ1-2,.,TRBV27,TGTGCCAGCAGAGAGACTAACTATGGCTACACCTTC,CASRETNYGYTF
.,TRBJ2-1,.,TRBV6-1,TGTGCCAGCAGTGGGATACAGGGCCGCTCCTACAATGAGCAGTTCTTC,CASSGIQGRSYNEQFF
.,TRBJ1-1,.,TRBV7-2,TGTGCCAGCAGCGTCGACAGAGACACTGAAGCTTTCTTT,CASSVDRDTEAFF
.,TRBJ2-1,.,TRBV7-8,TGTGCCAGCAGCAGATACAGGGTTTTGTTTAACAGTGGTCTTTGGGGTGAGCAGTTCTTC,CASSRYRVLFNSGLWGEQFF